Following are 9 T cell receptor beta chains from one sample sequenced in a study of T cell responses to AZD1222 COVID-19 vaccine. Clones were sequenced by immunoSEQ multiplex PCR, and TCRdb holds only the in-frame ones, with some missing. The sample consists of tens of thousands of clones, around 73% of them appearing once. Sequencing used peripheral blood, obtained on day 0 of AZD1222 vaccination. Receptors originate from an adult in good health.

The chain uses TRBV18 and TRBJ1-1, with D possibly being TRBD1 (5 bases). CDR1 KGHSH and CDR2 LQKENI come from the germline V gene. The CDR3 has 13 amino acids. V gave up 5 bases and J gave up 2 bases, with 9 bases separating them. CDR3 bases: TGTGCCAGCTCATCCGGGGCAAACACTGAAGCTTTCTTT. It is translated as CASSSGANTEAFF. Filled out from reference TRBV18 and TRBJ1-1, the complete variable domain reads NAGVMQNPRHLVRRRGQEARLRCSPMKGHSHVYWYRQLPEEGLKFMVYLQKENIIDESGMPKERFSAEFPKEGPSILRIQQVVRGDSAAYFCASSSGANTEAFFGQGTRLTVV.

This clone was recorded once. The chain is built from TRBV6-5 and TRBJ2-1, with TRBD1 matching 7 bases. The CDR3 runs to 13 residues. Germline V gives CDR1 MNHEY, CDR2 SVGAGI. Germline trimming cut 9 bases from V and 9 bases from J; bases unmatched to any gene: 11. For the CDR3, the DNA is TGTGCCAGTTCCCGGACAGGCCGGGGTGAGCAGTTCTTC. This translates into CASSRTGRGEQFF.

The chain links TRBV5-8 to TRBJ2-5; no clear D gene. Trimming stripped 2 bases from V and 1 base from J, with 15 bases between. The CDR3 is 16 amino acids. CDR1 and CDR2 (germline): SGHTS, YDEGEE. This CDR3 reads CASSLNLGRSQETQYF. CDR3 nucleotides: TGTGCCAGCAGCTTAAATTTAGGCAGGAGCCAAGAGACCCAGTACTTC.

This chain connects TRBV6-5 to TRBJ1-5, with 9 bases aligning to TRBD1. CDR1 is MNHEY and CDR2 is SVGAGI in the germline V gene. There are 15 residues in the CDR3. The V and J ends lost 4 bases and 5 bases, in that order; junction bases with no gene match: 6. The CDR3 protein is CASSSTGGRHQPQHF. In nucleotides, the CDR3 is TGTGCCAGCAGTTCGACAGGGGGGAGGCATCAGCCCCAGCATTTT.

The CDR3 spells CASSEAGASYHNEQFF. Written as DNA, the CDR3 is TGTGCCAGCAGTGAAGCCGGGGCCTCTTACCACAATGAGCAGTTCTTC. The gene calls are TRBV6-1 and TRBJ2-1; the D gene could be TRBD1 or TRBD2 (5 bases each). Germline-derived CDR1 and CDR2 are MNHNS and SASEGT. The CDR3 sequence is 16 residues long. Trimming removed 0 bases at V and 5 bases at J, with 14 bases between.

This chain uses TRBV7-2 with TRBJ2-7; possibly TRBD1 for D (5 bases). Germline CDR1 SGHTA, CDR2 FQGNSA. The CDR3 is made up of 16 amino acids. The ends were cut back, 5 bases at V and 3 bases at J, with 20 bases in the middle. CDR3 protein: CASSRNNYRQGYEQYF. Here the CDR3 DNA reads TGTGCCAGCAGCCGGAATAATTACAGGCAAGGCTACGAGCAGTACTTC.

In nucleotides, the CDR3 is TGCGCCAGCAGTGGAGGGGGACGGATTCTCGCCGGGGAGCTGTTTTTT. Translation: CASSGGGRILAGELFF. The chain links TRBV10-1 to TRBJ2-2; D may be TRBD1 (6 bases). Trimming took off 4 bases at V and 6 bases at J, with 18 bases between the two ends. Germline V gives CDR1 WNHNN, CDR2 SYGVQD (reference sequence). CDR3 length: 16 residues.

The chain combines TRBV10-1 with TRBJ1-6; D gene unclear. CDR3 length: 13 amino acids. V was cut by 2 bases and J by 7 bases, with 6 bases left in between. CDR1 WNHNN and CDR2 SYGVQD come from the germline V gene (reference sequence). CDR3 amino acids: CASSELGNSPLHF. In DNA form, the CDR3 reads TGCGCCAGCAGTGAGCTCGGGAATTCACCCCTCCACTTT.

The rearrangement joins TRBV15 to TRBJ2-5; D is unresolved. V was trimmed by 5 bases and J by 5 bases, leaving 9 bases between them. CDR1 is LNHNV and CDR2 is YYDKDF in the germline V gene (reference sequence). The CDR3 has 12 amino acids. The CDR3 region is CATSPRWETQYF. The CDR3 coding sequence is TGTGCCACCAGCCCACGGTGGGAGACCCAGTACTTC.